The T cell receptor (beta chain) under discussion was sequenced for a study of blood T cell repertoires in COVID-19. Trimming left V 7 bases short and J 0 bases short, with 12 bases between. CDR1 and CDR2 from the germline V gene are SGHDN and FVKESK. This CDR3 spans 15 amino acids. How the authors handled the data: How many nucleated cells were present was estimated from reference gene primer amplification. Method: immunoSEQ multiplex PCR; TCRdb's copy keeps in-frame clones and lacks some. D and trimming come from the DNA, and the V and J calls and clone size come from that table. The data hold hundreds of thousands of clones, with more than 85% observed a single time. Those who participated ranged in age from about 18 to 89 years and resided in 20 to 30 US areas. Recovered status applied to Cohort 3 donors who had two consecutive negative PCRs. It also applied to those with clearance or with symptom resolution.

The source material was PBMCs or T cells enriched from blood (not recorded which). This TCR was sampled from a woman aged 60-75 years who had recovered from COVID-19. This chain connects TRBV14 to TRBJ1-4; D uncertain. For the CDR3, the DNA is TGTGCCAGCACTCGAGGGCCTGCAACTAATGAAAAACTGTTTTTT. This sequence encodes CASTRGPATNEKLFF.